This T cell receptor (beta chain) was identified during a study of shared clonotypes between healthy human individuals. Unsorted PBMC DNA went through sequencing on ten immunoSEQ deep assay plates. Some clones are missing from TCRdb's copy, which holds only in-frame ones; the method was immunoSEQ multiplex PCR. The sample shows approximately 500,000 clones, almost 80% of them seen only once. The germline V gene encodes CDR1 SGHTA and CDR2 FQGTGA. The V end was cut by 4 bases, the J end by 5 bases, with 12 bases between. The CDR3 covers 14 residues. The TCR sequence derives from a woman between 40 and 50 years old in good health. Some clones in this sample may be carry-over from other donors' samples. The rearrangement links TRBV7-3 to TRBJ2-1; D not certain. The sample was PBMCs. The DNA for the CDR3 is TGTGCCAGCAGCTCCCCGGGTGTACACAATGAGCAGTTCTTC. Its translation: CASSSPGVHNEQFF.